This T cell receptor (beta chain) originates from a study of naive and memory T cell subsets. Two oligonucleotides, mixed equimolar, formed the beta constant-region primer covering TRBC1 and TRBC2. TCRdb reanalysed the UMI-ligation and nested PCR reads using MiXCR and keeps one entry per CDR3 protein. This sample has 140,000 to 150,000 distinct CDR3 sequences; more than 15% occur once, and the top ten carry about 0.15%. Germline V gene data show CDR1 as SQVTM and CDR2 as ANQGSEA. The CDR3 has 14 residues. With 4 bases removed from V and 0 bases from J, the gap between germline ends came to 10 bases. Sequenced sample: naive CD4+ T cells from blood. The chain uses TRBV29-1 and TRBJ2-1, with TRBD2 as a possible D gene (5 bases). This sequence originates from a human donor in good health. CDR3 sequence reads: CSVGEFSSYNEQFF. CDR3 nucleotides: TGCAGCGTTGGGGAGTTCAGCTCCTACAATGAGCAGTTCTTC.